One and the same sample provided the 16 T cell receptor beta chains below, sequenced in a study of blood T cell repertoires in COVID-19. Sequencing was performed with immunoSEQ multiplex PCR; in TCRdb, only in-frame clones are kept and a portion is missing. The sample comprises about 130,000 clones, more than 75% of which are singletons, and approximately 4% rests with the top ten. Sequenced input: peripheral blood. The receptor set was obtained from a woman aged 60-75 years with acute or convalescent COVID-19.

CDR3 sequence reads: CASRAAGGTEAFF. The CDR3 DNA is TGTGCCAGCAGAGCCGCAGGGGGCACTGAAGCTTTCTTT. The chain joins TRBV11-2 to TRBJ1-1; 7 bases are shared with TRBD1. The CDR3 spans 13 residues. J lost 4 bases, V lost 6 bases, and 5 bases had no gene match. From germline, CDR1 is SGHAT and CDR2 FQNNGV.

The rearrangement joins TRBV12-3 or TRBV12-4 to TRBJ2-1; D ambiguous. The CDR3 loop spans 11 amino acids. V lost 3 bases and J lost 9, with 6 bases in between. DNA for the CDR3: TGTGCCAGCAGTTTGGCTAGTGAGCAGTTCTTC. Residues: CASSLASEQFF.

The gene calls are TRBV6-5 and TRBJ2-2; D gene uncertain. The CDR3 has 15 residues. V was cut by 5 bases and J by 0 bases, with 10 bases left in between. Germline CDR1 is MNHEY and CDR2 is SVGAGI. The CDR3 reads CASSLISPNTGELFF. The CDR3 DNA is TGTGCCAGCAGTCTCATAAGCCCGAACACCGGGGAGCTGTTTTTT.

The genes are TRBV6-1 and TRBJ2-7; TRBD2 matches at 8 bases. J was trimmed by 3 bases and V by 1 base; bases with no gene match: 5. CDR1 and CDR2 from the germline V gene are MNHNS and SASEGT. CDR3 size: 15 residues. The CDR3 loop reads CASSEDRTSIYEQYF. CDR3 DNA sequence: TGTGCCAGCAGTGAAGATAGGACTAGCATCTACGAGCAGTACTTC.

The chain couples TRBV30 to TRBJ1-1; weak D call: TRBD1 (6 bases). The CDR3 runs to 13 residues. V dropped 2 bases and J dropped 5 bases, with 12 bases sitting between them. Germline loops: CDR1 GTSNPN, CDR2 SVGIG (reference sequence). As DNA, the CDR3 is TGTGCCTGGAGTAGGTGGCAGGGGACTGAAGCTTTCTTT. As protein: CAWSRWQGTEAFF.

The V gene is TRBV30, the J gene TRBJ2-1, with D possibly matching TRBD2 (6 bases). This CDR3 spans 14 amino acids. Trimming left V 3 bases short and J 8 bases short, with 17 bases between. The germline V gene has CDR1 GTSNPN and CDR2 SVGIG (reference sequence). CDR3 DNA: TGTGCCTGGAGCGAGACTAGGTTGAACGATGAGCAGTTCTTC. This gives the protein CAWSETRLNDEQFF.

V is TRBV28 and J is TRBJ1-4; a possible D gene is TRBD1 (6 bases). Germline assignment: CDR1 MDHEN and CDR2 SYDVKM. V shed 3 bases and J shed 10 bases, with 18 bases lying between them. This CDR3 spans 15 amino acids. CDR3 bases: TGTGCCAGCAGTTTCCGGCTGACAGGAGGCGCAAAACTGTTTTTT. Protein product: CASSFRLTGGAKLFF.

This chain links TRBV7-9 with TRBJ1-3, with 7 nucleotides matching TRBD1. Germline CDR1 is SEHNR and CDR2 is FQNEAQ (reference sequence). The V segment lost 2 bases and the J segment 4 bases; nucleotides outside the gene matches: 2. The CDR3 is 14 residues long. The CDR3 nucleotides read TGTGCCAGCAGCTTACAGGGGGGAGGAAACACCATATATTTT. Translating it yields CASSLQGGGNTIYF.

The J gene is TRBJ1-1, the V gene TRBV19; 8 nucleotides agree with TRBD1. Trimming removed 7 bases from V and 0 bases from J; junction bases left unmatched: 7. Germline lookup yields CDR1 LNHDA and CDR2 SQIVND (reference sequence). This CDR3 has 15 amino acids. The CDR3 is CASMGQVVMNTEAFF. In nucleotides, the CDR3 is TGTGCCAGTATGGGACAGGTAGTTATGAACACTGAAGCTTTCTTT.

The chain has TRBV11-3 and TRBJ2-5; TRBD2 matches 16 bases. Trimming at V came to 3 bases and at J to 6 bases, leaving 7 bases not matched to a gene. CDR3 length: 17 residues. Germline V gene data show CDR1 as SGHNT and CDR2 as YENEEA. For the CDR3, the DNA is TGTGCCAGCAGCTTGGGACTAGCGGGAGGGCCTTCTCAGACCCAGTACTTC. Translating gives CASSLGLAGGPSQTQYF.

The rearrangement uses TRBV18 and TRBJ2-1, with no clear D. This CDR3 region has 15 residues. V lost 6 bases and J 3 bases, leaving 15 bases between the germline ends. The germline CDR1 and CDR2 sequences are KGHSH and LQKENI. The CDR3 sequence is CASSIRSADYNEQFF. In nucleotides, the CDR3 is TGTGCCAGCTCCATTCGGAGCGCCGACTACAATGAGCAGTTCTTC.

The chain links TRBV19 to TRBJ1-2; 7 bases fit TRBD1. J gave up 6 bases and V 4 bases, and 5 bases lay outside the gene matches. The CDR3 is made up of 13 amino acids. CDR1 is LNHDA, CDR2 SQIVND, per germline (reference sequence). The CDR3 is CASSNDRVDGYTF. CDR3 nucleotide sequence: TGTGCCAGTAGTAATGACAGGGTGGATGGCTACACCTTC.

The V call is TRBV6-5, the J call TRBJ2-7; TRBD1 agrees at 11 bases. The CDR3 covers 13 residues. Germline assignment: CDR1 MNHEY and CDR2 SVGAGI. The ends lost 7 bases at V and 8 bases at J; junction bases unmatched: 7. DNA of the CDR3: TGTGCCAGCAATTCGGACAGGGGGCGGAAGCAGTACGTC. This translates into CASNSDRGRKQYV.

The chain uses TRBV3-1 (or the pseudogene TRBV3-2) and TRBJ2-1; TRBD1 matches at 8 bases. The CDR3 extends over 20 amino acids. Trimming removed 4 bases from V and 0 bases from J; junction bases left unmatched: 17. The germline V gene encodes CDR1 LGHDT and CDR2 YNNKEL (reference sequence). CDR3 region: CASSLYGRGRGPSSYNEQFF. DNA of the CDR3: TGTGCCAGCAGCCTTTACGGCAGGGGGCGCGGTCCAAGCTCCTACAATGAGCAGTTCTTC.

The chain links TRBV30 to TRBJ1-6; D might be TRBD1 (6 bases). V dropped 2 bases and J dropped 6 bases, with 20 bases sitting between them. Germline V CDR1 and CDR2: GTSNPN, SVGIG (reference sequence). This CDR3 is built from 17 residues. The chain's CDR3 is CAWSQSLSGAPNSPLHF. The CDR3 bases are TGTGCCTGGAGTCAATCCCTTTCAGGGGCGCCTAATTCACCCCTCCACTTT. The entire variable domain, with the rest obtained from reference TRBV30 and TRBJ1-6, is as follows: SQTIHQWPATLVQPVGSPLSLECTVEGTSNPNLYWYRQAAGRGLQLLFYSVGIGQISSEVPQNLSASRPQDRQFILSSKKLLLSDSGFYLCAWSQSLSGAPNSPLHFGNGTRLTVT.

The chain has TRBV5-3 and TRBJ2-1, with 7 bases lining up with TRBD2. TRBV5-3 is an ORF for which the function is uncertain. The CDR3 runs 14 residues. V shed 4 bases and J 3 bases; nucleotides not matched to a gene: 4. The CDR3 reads CARSPSGGYNEQFF. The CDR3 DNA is TGTGCCAGAAGCCCTAGCGGAGGCTACAATGAGCAGTTCTTC.